These 9 T cell receptor beta chains share one sample of origin, sequenced in a study of shared clonotypes between healthy human individuals (dated by TCRdb to the early 2020s). Libraries came from the immunoSEQ multiplex PCR assay. TCRdb took over this immuneACCESS table, retaining in-frame rearrangements with V and J assigned. Such tables are incomplete; in checked studies, under half of the missing clones stem from an unresolved V gene, and the remainder is unexplained. In all, the sample holds about 2.2 million clones, and just under 95% of those were seen once. The ten largest clones add up to roughly 1.7% of the sample. For the CD8 naive samples, CD45RO-negative cells were positively selected for CCR7, yielding a CD45RA+CCR7+ population from which TemRA cells were excluded. The material sequenced was naive CD8+ T cells from PBMCs. Per the publication, the cell subset or site label means: CD45RA+CCR7+. These receptors were obtained from a man aged 18 to 35 in good health. Some clones in this sample may be carry-over from other donors' samples.

The chain couples TRBV19 to TRBJ2-7, with D perhaps TRBD1 (5 bases). The length of the CDR3 is 14 residues. CDR1 LNHDA and CDR2 SQIVND come from the germline V gene (reference sequence). The germline V and J ends were trimmed by 5 bases and 2 bases, with 13 bases remaining between them. CDR3 DNA: TGTGCCAGTAGTCTTTTAGACAGAGCCTACGAGCAGTACTTC. Residues: CASSLLDRAYEQYF.

The genes are TRBV28 and TRBJ2-7; D is perhaps TRBD2 (6 bases). There are 14 residues in the CDR3. The germline gives CDR1 MDHEN, CDR2 SYDVKM. The V end lost 3 bases, the J end lost 4 bases, and 13 bases lay between the germline ends. The CDR3 here is CASSLEGWGYEQYF. CDR3 bases: TGTGCCAGCAGTTTGGAGGGGTGGGGATACGAGCAGTACTTC.

The chain couples TRBV27 to TRBJ2-7; maybe TRBD2 (6 bases). This CDR3 contains 17 residues. Trimming took 5 bases from V and 0 from J, leaving 20 bases between them. The germline gives CDR1 MNHEY, CDR2 SMNVEV (reference sequence). Written as DNA, the CDR3 is TGTGCCAGCAGTCCCCCGAGGGCGGGACCAATCTCCTACGAGCAGTACTTC. Translated: CASSPPRAGPISYEQYF.

CDR3 DNA: TGTGCCAGCCCCTCGACTAGCGTTAGGTACTTC. It is translated as CASPSTSVRYF. V and J are TRBV27 and TRBJ2-4, with 8 bases identical to TRBD2. The CDR3 length is 11 residues. J gave up 15 bases and V 8 bases, and 9 bases lay outside the gene matches. Per the germline V gene, CDR1 is MNHEY and CDR2 is SMNVEV (reference sequence).

Only one count was recorded for this clone. The chain has TRBV7-6 and TRBJ2-3; 8 positions match TRBD2. CDR1 and CDR2 from the germline V gene are SGHVS and FNYEAQ. This CDR3 contains 19 residues. Unmatched junction bases numbered 18, after V lost 1 base and J lost 6 bases. CDR3 in DNA: TGTGCCAGCAGCTTAGTATCAGGTTTGGGCGGGAGGACAAGCGATACGCAGTATTTT. This codes for CASSLVSGLGGRTSDTQYF.

The chain employs TRBV30 and TRBJ2-5; D tentatively reads TRBD1 or TRBD2 (5 bases each). The end of the DNA aligns better with TRBJ2-7, so the J call may be wrong. The CDR3 is 12 residues long. Germline-derived CDR1 and CDR2 are GTSNPN and SVGIG (reference sequence). CDR3 sequence reads: CAWSGGRYEQYF. CDR3 nucleotides: TGTGCCTGGAGTGGGGGACGGTACGAGCAGTACTTC.

J is TRBJ2-1 and V is TRBV29-1; 8 bases align to TRBD1. The V and J ends lost 5 bases and 1 base, in that order; junction bases with no gene match: 7. Germline CDR1 SQVTM, CDR2 ANQGSEA. The CDR3 spans 15 residues. Written as DNA, the CDR3 is TGCAGCGTTCCGCAGGGGGCAAGTTCCTACAATGAGCAGTTCTTC. Its protein is CSVPQGASSYNEQFF.

The V and J genes are TRBV27 and TRBJ2-1; 14 bases map to TRBD2. In germline, CDR1 is MNHEY, CDR2 SMNVEV (reference sequence). The CDR3 is 14 amino acids. V was clipped by 8 bases and J by 8 bases; unmatched bases: 5. As DNA, the CDR3 is TGTGCCAGCGGGGGGACTAGCGGGAGCTATGAGCAGTTCTTC. Amino acids: CASGGTSGSYEQFF.

J is TRBJ1-2 and V is TRBV4-2, with D perhaps matching TRBD1 (6 bases). Germline CDR1 and CDR2: LGHNA and YNFKEQ. The CDR3 has 14 residues. The germline V and J ends were trimmed by 1 base and 3 bases, with 9 bases remaining between them. The CDR3 loop is CASSQATGDYGYTF. The CDR3 DNA reads TGTGCCAGCAGCCAAGCGACAGGCGACTATGGCTACACCTTC.